The 20 T cell receptor beta chains below all came from one sample that was sequenced in a study of T cell changes during pregnancy in multiple sclerosis. Clones were read by immunoSEQ multiplex PCR, and TCRdb kept only the in-frame ones, dropping some. The sample lists about 86,000 clones, less than 95% occurring once. The sequencing used peripheral blood, collected in the first trimester of pregnancy. All receptors derive from a female donor in good health, enrolled as a control in a pregnancy study.

This clone has more than one count but fewer than ten. The J gene is TRBJ2-5, the V gene TRBV6-1; TRBD1 matches 7 bases. The CDR3 consists of 14 residues. Germline V lookup: CDR1 MNHNS, CDR2 SASEGT. V lost 7 bases and J lost 5; bases outside the gene matches: 10. The CDR3 loop is CASKGAGRWETQYF. Written as DNA, the CDR3 is TGTGCCAGCAAGGGGGCAGGACGCTGGGAGACCCAGTACTTC.

This chain uses TRBV29-1 with TRBJ1-5; no reliable D call. V lost 4 bases and J 3 bases, leaving 10 bases between the germline ends. This CDR3 region has 13 residues. Germline CDR1 SQVTM, CDR2 ANQGSEA. CDR3 bases: TGCAGCGTTGGCGGGGAATTCAATCAGCCCCAGCATTTT. Residues: CSVGGEFNQPQHF. The full variable domain, rest sourced from reference TRBV29-1 and TRBJ1-5, is SAVISQKPSRDICQRGTSLTIQCQVDSQVTMMFWYRQQPGQSLTLIATANQGSEATYESGFVIDKFPISRPNLTFSTLTVSNMSPEDSSIYLCSVGGEFNQPQHFGDGTRLSIL.

The V call is TRBV9, the J call TRBJ2-3, with unresolved D. V was cut by 2 bases and J by 2 bases, with 3 bases left in between. This CDR3 has 12 residues. Germline CDR1 reads SGDLS; CDR2 reads YYNGEE. The CDR3: CASSVNTDTQYF. The CDR3 nucleotides read TGTGCCAGCAGCGTTAACACAGATACGCAGTATTTT.

This chain uses TRBV27 with TRBJ1-5; TRBD1 agrees at 9 bases. V shed 6 bases and J 5 bases; nucleotides not matched to a gene: 2. Per the germline V gene, CDR1 is MNHEY and CDR2 is SMNVEV (reference sequence). This CDR3 contains 13 residues. The CDR3 bases are TGTGCCAGCAGGGGACAGGGTGATCAGCCCCAGCATTTT. This sequence encodes CASRGQGDQPQHF.

The CDR3 here is CATSRDPSTDTQYF. The CDR3 DNA sequence: TGTGCCACCAGCAGAGACCCTAGCACAGATACGCAGTATTTT. This chain joins TRBV15 and TRBJ2-3; D is undetermined. CDR3 length: 14 amino acids. Trimming shortened V by 0 bases and J by 0 bases, and 4 bases separated the two germline ends. Germline V gene data show CDR1 as LNHNV and CDR2 as YYDKDF (reference sequence).

This sequence joins TRBV19 and TRBJ2-3; 7 nucleotides match TRBD2. The CDR3 totals 18 residues. V was clipped by 4 bases and J by 1 base; unmatched bases: 14. Germline CDR1 LNHDA, CDR2 SQIVND (reference sequence). In nucleotides, the CDR3 is TGTGCCAGTAGTACGGGGGAGGGAATATTTTTGGGCACAGATACGCAGTATTTT. As protein: CASSTGEGIFLGTDTQYF.

The rearrangement uses TRBV5-6 and TRBJ1-3, with D possibly matching TRBD1 (5 bases). V lost 3 bases, J lost 6 bases, and 16 bases lay in between. CDR1 SGHDT and CDR2 YYEEEE come from the germline V gene. The CDR3 extends over 15 amino acids. CDR3 residues: CASSSKGSGENTIYF. For the CDR3, the DNA is TGTGCCAGCAGCTCCAAGGGGTCGGGGGAAAACACCATATATTTT.

This chain links TRBV6-5 with TRBJ2-1; 7 positions match TRBD1. Germline CDR1 and CDR2: MNHEY and SVGAGI. The CDR3 is made up of 12 amino acids. V trimming: 4 bases; J trimming: 7 bases; junction bases outside the gene matches: 1. The CDR3 region has the DNA TGTGCCAGCAGTTCCAGGGGGAATGAGCAGTTCTTC. Amino acid sequence: CASSSRGNEQFF.

The V and J genes are TRBV18 and TRBJ2-7; TRBD1 matches 7 bases. Germline V gene sequence: CDR1 KGHSH, CDR2 LQKENI. The CDR3 spans 13 residues. With V trimmed by 6 bases and J by 2 bases, 4 bases remained unmatched. The chain's CDR3 is CASSLGTAYEQYF. CDR3 coding DNA: TGTGCCAGCTCCCTCGGGACAGCCTACGAGCAGTACTTC.

Notes on this clone: One junction end disagrees with the germline gene, perhaps due to a read error. The chain employs TRBV7-7 and TRBJ2-7, with D perhaps TRBD2 (6 bases). CDR1 and CDR2 from the germline V gene are SSHAT and FNYEAQ (reference sequence). The CDR3 loop spans 13 amino acids. CDR3: CASSLTTSNEQYF. The CDR3 bases are TGTGCTAGCAGCTTAACAACTAGCAACGAGCAGTACTTC. Variable domain in full (rest from reference TRBV7-7 and TRBJ2-7): GAGVSQSPRYKVTKRGQDVTLRCDPISSHATLYWYQQALGQGPEFLTYFNYEAQPDKSGLPSDRFSAERPEGSISTLTIQRTEQRDSAMYRCASSLTTSNEQYFGPGTRLTVT.

The rearrangement joins TRBV27 to TRBJ1-4; D perhaps matches TRBD1 (5 bases). The CDR3 has 14 residues. The germline V and J ends were trimmed by 5 bases and 3 bases, with 10 bases remaining between them. Per germline, CDR1 MNHEY and CDR2 SMNVEV (reference sequence). This CDR3 is CASSESGPNEKLFF. For the CDR3, the DNA is TGTGCCAGCAGTGAATCAGGGCCTAATGAAAAACTGTTTTTT.

The chain uses TRBV4-1 and TRBJ1-1; no clear D. V lost 0 bases and J 8 bases, leaving 13 bases between the germline ends. This CDR3 comprises 14 residues. Germline lookup yields CDR1 MGHRA and CDR2 YSYEKL. The CDR3 nucleotides read TGCGCCAGCAGCCAAGATTGGGCACCCCAGGAAGCTTTCTTT. Amino acid sequence: CASSQDWAPQEAFF.

The V and J genes are TRBV13 and TRBJ1-3, with 7 bases matching TRBD1. The CDR3 has 14 residues. Germline CDR1 reads PRHDT; CDR2 reads FYEKMQ (reference sequence). V trimming: 3 bases; J trimming: 4 bases; junction bases outside the gene matches: 3. CDR3 bases: TGTGCCAGCAGCTTGGGGGACAGCGGAAACACCATATATTTT. Translation: CASSLGDSGNTIYF.

This clone was detected only once. The rearrangement links TRBV28 to TRBJ1-3, with a tentative D call TRBD1 (6 bases). Germline V gene sequence: CDR1 MDHEN, CDR2 SYDVKM. CDR3 length: 16 residues. Trimming left V 8 bases short and J 0 bases short, with 17 bases between. CDR3 nucleotides: TGTGCCAGCCGCGGGGGGGGGCTCTTCTCTGGAAACACCATATATTTT. Its translation is CASRGGGLFSGNTIYF.

This chain connects TRBV9 to TRBJ1-2; 8 positions match TRBD1. The V gene end was trimmed by 0 bases and the J gene end by 6 bases; junction bases not matched to a gene: 13. The CDR3 covers 17 residues. Germline-derived CDR1 and CDR2 are SGDLS and YYNGEE. CDR3 amino acids: CASSVASGRTGQNGYTF. CDR3 DNA sequence: TGTGCCAGCAGCGTAGCTTCAGGAAGGACAGGGCAGAATGGCTACACCTTC.

The genes are TRBV5-6 and TRBJ1-4; 7 positions match TRBD1. The germline V gene has CDR1 SGHDT and CDR2 YYEEEE. V was clipped by 2 bases and J by 2 bases; unmatched bases: 6. The CDR3 has 16 residues. This CDR3 reads CASSLQGSWTNEKLFF. In nucleotides, the CDR3 is TGTGCCAGCAGCTTACAGGGGAGTTGGACTAATGAAAAACTGTTTTTT.

This chain connects TRBV27 to TRBJ2-4, with TRBD1 as a possible D gene (6 bases). Germline values: CDR1 MNHEY, CDR2 SMNVEV (reference sequence). The CDR3 has 16 residues. The V gene lost 4 bases and the J gene lost 1 base, with 14 bases spanning the gap. CDR3 bases: TGTGCCAGCAGTTCCTGGGGGCGTAAGGCCAAAAACATTCAGTACTTC. Translating it yields CASSSWGRKAKNIQYF.

V is TRBV7-9 and J is TRBJ1-2; D gene uncertain. The V gene lost 5 bases and the J gene lost 2 bases, with 15 bases spanning the gap. Germline V lookup: CDR1 SEHNR, CDR2 FQNEAQ (reference sequence). The CDR3 runs to 15 residues. The CDR3 nucleotides read TGTGCCAGCAGCCGGAGGGAAGTGGAAAACTATGGCTACACCTTC. It specifies CASSRREVENYGYTF. Complete variable domain (other parts from reference TRBV7-9 and TRBJ1-2): DTGVSQNPRHKITKRGQNVTFRCDPISEHNRLYWYRQTLGQGPEFLTYFQNEAQLEKSRLLSDRFSAERPKGSFSTLEIQRTEQGDSAMYLCASSRREVENYGYTFGSGTRLTVV.

This sequence joins TRBV5-4 and TRBJ1-1; D gene unclear. CDR1 is SGHNT, CDR2 YYREEE, per germline (reference sequence). V was cut by 3 bases and J by 6 bases, with 12 bases left in between. This CDR3 region has 13 residues. The CDR3 nucleotides read TGTGCCAGCAGCTCTCCGGCCGGGGCTGAAGCTTTCTTT. It specifies CASSSPAGAEAFF. Full variable domain (rest looked up from reference TRBV5-4 and TRBJ1-1): ETGVTQSPTHLIKTRGQQVTLRCSSQSGHNTVSWYQQALGQGPQFIFQYYREEENGRGNFPPRFSGLQFPNYSSELNVNALELDDSALYLCASSSPAGAEAFFGQGTRLTVV.

The gene calls are TRBV6-6 and TRBJ2-7, with D unresolved. This CDR3 comprises 13 residues. Trimming removed 4 bases from V and 5 bases from J, with 12 bases in between. From germline, CDR1 is MNHNY and CDR2 SVGAGI (reference sequence). CDR3: CASSLEWVHEQYF. DNA of the CDR3: TGTGCCAGCAGTTTGGAGTGGGTGCACGAGCAGTACTTC.